This entry lists 10 T cell receptor beta chains sequenced from one sample in a study of B cell selection in AIRE deficiency. Assay: immunoSEQ multiplex PCR; the TCRdb copy retains only in-frame clones and omits some. The sample has roughly 26,000 clones; 92% are singletons. Regulatory T cells were sorted as CD4+CD25hiCD127low/negative. The sequenced sample consisted of CD4+CD25+ Tregs sorted from PBMCs. These receptor sequences come from a human donor in good health.

The chain couples TRBV5-1 to TRBJ1-1; 7 bases agree with TRBD1. Germline CDR1 and CDR2: SGHRS and YFSETQ. The CDR3 covers 13 residues. The V and J ends lost 3 bases and 4 bases, in that order; junction bases with no gene match: 3. CDR3 residues: CASSSTGSTEAFF. For the CDR3, the DNA is TGCGCCAGCAGCTCGACAGGGAGCACTGAAGCTTTCTTT.

The V and J genes are TRBV15 and TRBJ1-5; maybe TRBD1 (6 bases). The CDR3 spans 16 residues. With 1 base removed from V and 0 bases from J, the gap between germline ends came to 10 bases. CDR1 and CDR2 from the germline V gene are LNHNV and YYDKDF (reference sequence). The CDR3 protein is CATSRAGQYSNQPQHF. The CDR3, as DNA: TGTGCCACCAGCAGAGCCGGACAGTATAGCAATCAGCCCCAGCATTTT.

Only a few counts were recorded for this clone. The rearrangement links TRBV6-6 to TRBJ2-3; 12 nucleotides agree with TRBD2. The J segment lost 3 bases and the V segment lost 2 bases, leaving 3 bases of the junction unmatched. The CDR3 has 16 amino acids. Germline CDR1 and CDR2: MNHNY and SVGAGI (reference sequence). DNA for the CDR3: TGTGCCAGCAGTTACCTCGGACTAGCGGGGACAGATACGCAGTATTTT. Its translation: CASSYLGLAGTDTQYF.

The chain joins TRBV10-2 to TRBJ2-7; no clear D gene. Trimming left V 2 bases short and J 3 bases short, with 14 bases between. From germline, CDR1 is WSHSY and CDR2 SAAADI. The CDR3 has 15 residues. CDR3 residues: CASSEGTVWVYEQYF. The CDR3, as DNA: TGCGCCAGCAGTGAGGGAACAGTATGGGTCTACGAGCAGTACTTC.

This sequence joins TRBV5-6 and TRBJ2-2, with 11 bases fitting TRBD1. Germline V gives CDR1 SGHDT, CDR2 YYEEEE. The CDR3 sequence is 17 residues long. J was trimmed by 4 bases and V by 1 base; bases with no gene match: 6. The CDR3 region has the DNA TGTGCCAGCAGCTTGAAGGACAGGGGGCCTCTCACCGGGGAGCTGTTTTTT. Residues: CASSLKDRGPLTGELFF.

This chain connects TRBV29-1 to TRBJ1-1, with D perhaps TRBD1 (6 bases). The CDR3 is 16 amino acids. CDR1 and CDR2 from the germline V gene are SQVTM and ANQGSEA. With 7 bases removed from V and 0 bases from J, the gap between germline ends came to 21 bases. The CDR3 spells CSGWAGGIWMNTEAFF. The CDR3, as DNA: TGCAGCGGGTGGGCTGGGGGCATATGGATGAACACTGAAGCTTTCTTT.

The chain links TRBV19 to TRBJ2-6, with 10 bases lining up with TRBD1. This CDR3 spans 16 amino acids. The germline V gene has CDR1 LNHDA and CDR2 SQIVND (reference sequence). The trim removed 5 bases at V and 0 bases at J, leaving 1 base unmatched. The CDR3 here is CASSRDRGSGANVLTF. The CDR3 nucleotides read TGTGCCAGTAGTCGGGACAGGGGCTCTGGGGCCAACGTCCTGACTTTC.

The chain uses TRBV6-1 and TRBJ1-2; TRBD1 might be the D (5 bases). Germline V CDR1 and CDR2: MNHNS, SASEGT. This CDR3 is built from 15 residues. V lost 1 base and J lost 6, with 15 bases in between. The chain's CDR3 is CASSEGVATAHGYTF. The CDR3 DNA reads as TGTGCCAGCAGTGAAGGGGTGGCGACAGCCCATGGCTACACCTTC.

The genes are TRBV7-6 and TRBJ1-6; the D gene is possibly TRBD1 (5 bases). The V end was cut by 1 base, the J end by 6 bases, with 16 bases between. The germline V gene has CDR1 SGHVS and CDR2 FNYEAQ. This CDR3 has 17 residues. CDR3 nucleotide sequence: TGTGCCAGCAGCTTAGGGAGCCGACAGAGCTCTAATTCACCCCTCCACTTT. Encoded protein: CASSLGSRQSSNSPLHF.

The chain has TRBV9 and TRBJ2-3; tentatively, D is TRBD2 (6 bases). CDR3 length: 15 amino acids. The germline CDR1 and CDR2 sequences are SGDLS and YYNGEE. Trimming shortened V by 3 bases and J by 1 base, and 12 bases separated the two germline ends. The CDR3 protein is CASSARDSGTDTQYF. CDR3 DNA: TGTGCCAGCAGCGCTAGGGACTCGGGCACAGATACGCAGTATTTT.